This paragraph reports one T cell receptor (beta chain). Trimming shortened V by 1 base and J by 2 bases, and 23 bases separated the two germline ends. CDR3 length equals 19 residues. The germline V gene has CDR1 SGHNT and CDR2 YYREEE (reference sequence). This sample was taken from a study of blood T cell repertoires in COVID-19. Study background: Collection of acute and convalescent COVID-19 samples took place in the United States, Italy and Spain.

Sequenced by immunoSEQ multiplex PCR; TCRdb stores in-frame clones only, minus some. The sample has under 300,000 clones, roughly 90% seen once. This rearrangement joins TRBV5-4 to TRBJ2-3, with a possible D match to TRBD2 (5 bases). This TCR came from a woman in her 30s with acute COVID-19. The sample taken for sequencing was PBMCs or T cells enriched from blood (not recorded which). CDR3: CASSLPIYRTPKHTDTQYF. CDR3 in DNA: TGTGCCAGCAGCTTGCCTATTTATCGGACTCCTAAACACACAGATACGCAGTATTTT.